The clone carrying this TCR beta chain turned up a few times. Its antigen is as yet unknown. Between the trimmed V and J ends, which lost 11 bases and 5 bases, there was a span of 16 bases. The germline gives CDR1 ENHRY, CDR2 SYGVKD. This CDR3 contains 13 residues. This sample was included in a study of response to subunit inactivated influenza vaccine. Regarding the study as a whole: The authors proposed limited new T cell recruitment per seasonal influenza vaccination.

Each CDR3 protein is one row after TCRdb ran MiXCR on the RT-PCR reads. The top ten clones hold approximately 2% of a sample with about half a million distinct CDR3 sequences, over 25% of them seen once. Material: CD4+ T cells sorted from PBMCs, obtained approximately 5 days after vaccination. This chain connects TRBV10-3 to TRBJ2-1; D perhaps matches TRBD2 (5 bases). This TCR derives from a man over 45 who received an inactivated influenza vaccine. The CDR3 bases are TGTGCCGCCCGAGGGTCTGCCCACAATGAGCAGTTCTTC. It encodes CAARGSAHNEQFF.